This TCR beta chain stems from a study of OX40 agonist ivuxolimab in advanced cancers. In the study overall: Among those treated, three patients had partial responses, one with hepatocellular carcinoma and two with cutaneous melanoma.

Findings of the study overall: Some of the nonresponding patients also showed low levels of normalized T-cell clonal expansion. In CD8+ T cells, expanded clones were on average more numerous than in CD4+. It was not determined which antigens were specifically recognized by the peripheral T cells that had undergone clonal expansion.

V lost 5 bases to trimming and J lost 2 bases, with 16 bases between them. Germline V gives CDR1 PRHDT, CDR2 FYEKMQ (reference sequence). The CDR3 is 16 amino acids. Using immunoSEQ multiplex PCR, the repertoire was profiled, and TCRdb retains in-frame clones only, with some absent. Of 70,000 or so clones listed, roughly nine tenths are singletons. Only a few counts were recorded for this clone. Its antigen is not identified. This clonotype originated in an adult with an advanced solid tumor such as melanoma, head and neck, liver or kidney cancer. The V gene is TRBV13, the J gene TRBJ2-1, with D unresolved. This specimen consisted of CD4+ or CD8+ T cells sorted from blood, obtained in a trial of the OX40 agonist ivuxolimab. The CDR3 DNA sequence: TGTGCCAGCAGCCCGGAGTCCCTTCGGGCCTACAATGAGCAGTTCTTC. Residues: CASSPESLRAYNEQFF.